This T cell receptor (beta chain) was captured in a study of cytomegalovirus exposure and HLA in healthy donors. Study-level results: Rare sequences made up most TCRs, while some public TCRs were found in many donors. TRBV6-2, TRBV6-3 and some other V segments were unresolvable in 87-base-pair reads.

Concerning this clone: Antigen: not known.

With 2 bases removed from V and 3 bases from J, the gap between germline ends came to 10 bases. Germline CDR1 reads SGHTA; CDR2 reads FQGNSA. This CDR3 spans 14 amino acids. Both 60 Vbeta primers and 13 Jbeta primers went into the PCR. Assay used: immunoSEQ multiplex PCR; TCRdb lists only in-frame clones, some missing. The sample lists about 160,000 clones; more than 75% were seen once. The sequenced material came from PBMCs. The chain has TRBV7-2 and TRBJ1-1, with D perhaps matching TRBD1 (5 bases). The receptor was derived from a girl aged 10 to 17 in good health and CMV-seropositive. CDR3: CASSLQGGHTEAFF. CDR3 nucleotide sequence: TGTGCCAGCAGCTTACAGGGTGGTCACACTGAAGCTTTCTTT.